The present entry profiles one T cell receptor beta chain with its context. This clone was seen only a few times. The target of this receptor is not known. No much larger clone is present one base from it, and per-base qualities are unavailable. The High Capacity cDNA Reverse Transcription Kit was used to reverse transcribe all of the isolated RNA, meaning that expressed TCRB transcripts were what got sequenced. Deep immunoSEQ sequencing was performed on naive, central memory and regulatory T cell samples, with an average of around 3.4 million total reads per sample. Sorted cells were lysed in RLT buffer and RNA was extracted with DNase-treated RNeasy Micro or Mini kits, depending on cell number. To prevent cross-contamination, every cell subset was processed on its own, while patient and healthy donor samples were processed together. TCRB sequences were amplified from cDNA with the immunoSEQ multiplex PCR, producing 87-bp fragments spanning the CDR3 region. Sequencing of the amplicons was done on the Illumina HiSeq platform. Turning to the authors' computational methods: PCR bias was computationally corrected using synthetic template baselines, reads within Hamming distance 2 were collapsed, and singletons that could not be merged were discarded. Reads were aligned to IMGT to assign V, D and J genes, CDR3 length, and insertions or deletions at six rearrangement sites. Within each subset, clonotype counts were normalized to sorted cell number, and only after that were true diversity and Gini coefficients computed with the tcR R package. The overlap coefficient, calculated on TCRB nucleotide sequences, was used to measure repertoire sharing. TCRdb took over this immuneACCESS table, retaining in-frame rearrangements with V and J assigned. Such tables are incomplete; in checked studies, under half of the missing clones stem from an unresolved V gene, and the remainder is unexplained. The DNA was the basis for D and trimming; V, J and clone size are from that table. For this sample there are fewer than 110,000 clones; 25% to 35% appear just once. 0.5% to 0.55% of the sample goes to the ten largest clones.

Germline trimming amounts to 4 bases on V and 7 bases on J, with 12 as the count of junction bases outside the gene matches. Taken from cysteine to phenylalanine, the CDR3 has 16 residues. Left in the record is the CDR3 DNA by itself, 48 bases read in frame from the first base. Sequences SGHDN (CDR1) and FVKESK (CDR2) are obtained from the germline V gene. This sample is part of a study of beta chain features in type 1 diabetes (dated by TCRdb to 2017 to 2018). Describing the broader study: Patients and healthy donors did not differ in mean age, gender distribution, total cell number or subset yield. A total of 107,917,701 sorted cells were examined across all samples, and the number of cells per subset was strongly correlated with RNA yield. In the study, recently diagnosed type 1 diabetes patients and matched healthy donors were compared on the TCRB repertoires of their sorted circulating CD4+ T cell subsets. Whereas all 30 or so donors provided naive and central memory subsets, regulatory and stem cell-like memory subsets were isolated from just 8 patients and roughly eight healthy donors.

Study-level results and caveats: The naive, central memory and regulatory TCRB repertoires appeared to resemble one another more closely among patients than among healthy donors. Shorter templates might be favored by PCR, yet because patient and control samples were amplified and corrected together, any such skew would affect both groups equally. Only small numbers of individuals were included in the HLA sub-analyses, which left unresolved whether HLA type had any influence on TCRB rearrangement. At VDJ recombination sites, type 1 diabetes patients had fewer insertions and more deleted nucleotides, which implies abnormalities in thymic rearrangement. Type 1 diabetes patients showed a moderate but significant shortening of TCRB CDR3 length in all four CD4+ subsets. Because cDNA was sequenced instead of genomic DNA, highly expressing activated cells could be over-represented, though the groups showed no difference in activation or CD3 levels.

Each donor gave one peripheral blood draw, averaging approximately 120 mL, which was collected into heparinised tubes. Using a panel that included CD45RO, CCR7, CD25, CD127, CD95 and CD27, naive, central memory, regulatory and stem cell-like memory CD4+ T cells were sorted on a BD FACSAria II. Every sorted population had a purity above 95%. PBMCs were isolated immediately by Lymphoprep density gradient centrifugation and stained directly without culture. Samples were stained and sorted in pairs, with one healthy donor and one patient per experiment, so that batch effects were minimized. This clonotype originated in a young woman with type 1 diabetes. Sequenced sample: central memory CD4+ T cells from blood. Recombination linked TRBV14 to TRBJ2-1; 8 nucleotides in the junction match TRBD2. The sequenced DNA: TGTGCCAGCAGCCCATTGGGGAGCGGGAGTAGGAATGAGCAGTTCTTC. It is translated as CASSPLGSGSRNEQFF.